Following are 21 T cell receptor beta chains from one sample sequenced in a study of blood T cell repertoires in COVID-19. Assay used: immunoSEQ multiplex PCR; TCRdb lists only in-frame clones, some missing. The sample lists some 80,000 clones; around 80% were seen once. Material: peripheral blood. These receptors were taken from a woman aged 45-65 years with acute or convalescent COVID-19.

The V call is TRBV5-6, the J call TRBJ2-7; TRBD2 matches 8 bases. V was clipped by 1 base and J by 5 bases; unmatched bases: 5. The CDR3 covers 14 residues. The germline V gene has CDR1 SGHDT and CDR2 YYEEEE. The CDR3 spells CASSLQLAVNEQYF. The DNA for the CDR3 is TGTGCCAGCAGCTTGCAACTAGCGGTCAACGAGCAGTACTTC.

V and J are TRBV7-2 and TRBJ2-7; 10 positions match TRBD2. Unmatched junction bases numbered 15, after V lost 1 base and J lost 6 bases. Germline lookup yields CDR1 SGHTA and CDR2 FQGNSA. The CDR3 extends over 18 amino acids. Written as DNA, the CDR3 is TGTGCCAGCAGCTTAGTAACTAGCGGGGCTGGTTTTGGGGTCGAGCAGTACTTC. Translating it yields CASSLVTSGAGFGVEQYF. The variable domain in full, with the rest retrieved from reference TRBV7-2 and TRBJ2-7, is GAGVSQSPSNKVTEKGKDVELRCDPISGHTALYWYRQSLGQGLEFLIYFQGNSAPDKSGLPSDRFSAERTGGSVSTLTIQRTQQEDSAVYLCASSLVTSGAGFGVEQYFGPGTRLTVT.

V is TRBV18 and J is TRBJ2-5; D might be TRBD2 (5 bases). Germline values: CDR1 KGHSH, CDR2 LQKENI. The CDR3 contains 14 residues. V was trimmed by 2 bases and J by 4 bases, leaving 11 bases between them. The CDR3 DNA reads TGTGCCAGCTCACCAGGGAGAGCCCCAGAGACCCAGTACTTC. Protein: CASSPGRAPETQYF.

The rearrangement joins TRBV5-1 to TRBJ1-2; 8 nucleotides agree with TRBD1. Germline CDR1 SGHRS, CDR2 YFSETQ. There are 14 residues in the CDR3. Losses at the gene ends were 3 bases for V and 6 bases for J; bases not matched to a gene: 7. In DNA form, the CDR3 reads TGCGCCAGCAGCTCCGGACAGGGAAGGGATGGCTACACCTTC. As protein: CASSSGQGRDGYTF.

The gene calls are TRBV20-1 and TRBJ1-1; D possibly corresponds to TRBD1 (6 bases). V lost 3 bases to trimming and J lost 1 base, with 15 bases between them. This CDR3 region has 15 residues. Germline CDR1 is DFQATT and CDR2 is SNEGSKA (reference sequence). CDR3 in DNA: TGCAGTGCTAGTATCAGGGGAAGACCGAACACTGAAGCTTTCTTT. Its protein product is CSASIRGRPNTEAFF.

This rearrangement joins TRBV10-3 to TRBJ1-1; 7 nucleotides align to TRBD1. Unmatched junction bases numbered 6, after V lost 6 bases and J lost 8 bases. The CDR3 has 12 amino acids. Germline assignment: CDR1 ENHRY and CDR2 SYGVKD. The CDR3 is CAIRETGNEAFF. In DNA form, the CDR3 reads TGTGCCATCAGGGAGACAGGGAACGAAGCTTTCTTT.

V usage is TRBV21-1 and J usage is TRBJ2-7; TRBD2, the table's D call, was not compared with the DNA. TRBV21-1 has pseudogene status. The CDR3 sequence is 15 residues long. The CDR3 loop is CASSKEAGRKNEQYF. The CDR3 nucleotides are TGTGCCAGCAGCAAAGAGGCAGGGAGGAAAAACGAGCAGTACTTC.

The rearrangement joins TRBV4-2 to TRBJ1-6; the match to TRBD1 covers 8 bases. J lost 6 bases, V lost 4 bases, and 11 bases had no gene match. Germline V gene lookup returns CDR1 LGHNA and CDR2 YNFKEQ. This CDR3 is 17 amino acids long. CDR3 amino acids: CASSPGQGEGTNSPLHF. The CDR3 coding sequence is TGTGCCAGCAGCCCCGGACAGGGAGAGGGAACTAATTCACCCCTCCACTTT.

The rearrangement uses TRBV19 and TRBJ1-6, with 9 bases fitting TRBD1. The CDR3 totals 16 residues. CDR1 is LNHDA and CDR2 is SQIVND in the germline V gene (reference sequence). Trimming took 4 bases from V and 5 from J; bases not matched to a gene: 6. In DNA, the CDR3 is TGTGCCAGTAGTAAATCGCGGACAGGGGATAATTCACCCCTCCACTTT. Translation: CASSKSRTGDNSPLHF.

This rearrangement joins TRBV5-4 to TRBJ2-1, with 7 bases fitting TRBD2. The CDR3 is 14 residues long. The ends lost 4 bases at V and 2 bases at J; junction bases unmatched: 3. Germline-derived CDR1 and CDR2 are SGHNT and YYREEE (reference sequence). The CDR3 DNA follows: TGTGCCAGCAGCCCTGGACTAGCCTACAATGAGCAGTTCTTC. Encoded protein: CASSPGLAYNEQFF. Full variable domain (rest looked up from reference TRBV5-4 and TRBJ2-1): ETGVTQSPTHLIKTRGQQVTLRCSSQSGHNTVSWYQQALGQGPQFIFQYYREEENGRGNFPPRFSGLQFPNYSSELNVNALELDDSALYLCASSPGLAYNEQFFGPGTRLTVL.

The chain uses TRBV6-5 and TRBJ1-5; 8 bases match TRBD1. The CDR3 length is 13 residues. V lost 10 bases and J lost 6; bases outside the gene matches: 8. Germline-derived CDR1 and CDR2 are MNHEY and SVGAGI. The CDR3 is CANGQGEGQPQHF. CDR3 in DNA: TGTGCCAACGGACAGGGAGAGGGTCAGCCCCAGCATTTT.

CDR3 DNA: TGTGCCTTGCAGGCGGGCTACGAGCAGTACTTC. Protein product: CALQAGYEQYF. This sequence joins TRBV30 and TRBJ2-7; the D gene is possibly TRBD2 (5 bases). The V gene's germline CDR1 is GTSNPN and CDR2 SVGIG (reference sequence). V was cut by 7 bases and J by 3 bases, with 10 bases left in between. This CDR3 comprises 11 residues.

The J gene is TRBJ2-7, the V gene TRBV6-7, with 7 bases identical to TRBD1. TRBV6-7 is treated as an ORF (open reading frame) with a function not yet certain. The CDR3 spans 13 residues. The trim removed 7 bases at V and 1 base at J, leaving 4 bases unmatched. CDR3 protein: CASTPDRSYEQYF. CDR3 DNA sequence: TGTGCCAGCACCCCGGACAGGTCCTACGAGCAGTACTTC.

The CDR3 bases are TGTGCCAGCAGCGACCGGGGTAGTAGGGTCTACGAGCAGTACTTC. This encodes CASSDRGSRVYEQYF. The genes are TRBV3-1 (or the pseudogene TRBV3-2) and TRBJ2-7; D is perhaps TRBD2 (5 bases). Trimming pared 5 bases from V and 3 bases from J, leaving 17 bases between. CDR1 and CDR2 from the germline V gene are LGHDT and YNNKEL (reference sequence). The CDR3 has 15 residues.

The chain has TRBV28 and TRBJ2-1; TRBD2 matches at 11 bases. The CDR3 runs 19 residues. Germline V gene data show CDR1 as MDHEN and CDR2 as SYDVKM. The ends lost 5 bases at V and 0 bases at J; junction bases unmatched: 12. The CDR3 spells CASSPVVGLAVISYNEQFF. For the CDR3, the DNA is TGTGCCAGCAGTCCTGTAGTGGGACTAGCGGTAATCTCCTACAATGAGCAGTTCTTC.

The J gene is TRBJ2-2, the V gene TRBV5-8, with TRBD1 as a possible D gene (6 bases). This CDR3 has 13 residues. V lost 2 bases and J lost 6, with 8 bases in between. Germline assignment: CDR1 SGHTS and CDR2 YDEGEE. The CDR3 loop is CASSLTGPGELFF. The CDR3 DNA reads TGTGCCAGCAGCTTAACAGGGCCCGGGGAGCTGTTTTTT. The whole variable domain, filled in from reference TRBV5-8 and TRBJ2-2, reads EAGVTQSPTHLIKTRGQQATLRCSPISGHTSVYWYQQALGLGLQFLLWYDEGEERNRGNFPPRFSGRQFPNYSSELNVNALELEDSALYLCASSLTGPGELFFGEGSRLTVL.

The rearrangement links TRBV5-1 to TRBJ2-3, with 10 bases identical to TRBD2. The CDR3 is 16 amino acids. With 4 bases clipped from V and 4 bases from J, the junction kept 9 bases outside the gene matches. The germline gives CDR1 SGHRS, CDR2 YFSETQ. CDR3 sequence reads: CASSPRGSGRSDTQYF. In DNA, the CDR3 is TGCGCCAGCAGCCCTCGAGGTAGCGGGAGGTCAGATACGCAGTATTTT.

The chain combines TRBV10-3 with TRBJ2-7; TRBD1 matches 10 bases. V shed 4 bases and J 0 bases; nucleotides not matched to a gene: 3. This CDR3 has 15 residues. Germline loops: CDR1 ENHRY, CDR2 SYGVKD. The CDR3 here is CAISGGTGVSYEQYF. CDR3 in DNA: TGTGCCATCAGTGGGGGGACAGGGGTCTCCTACGAGCAGTACTTC.

The chain employs TRBV29-1 and TRBJ2-7; a weak D match, TRBD2 (5 bases). The CDR3 loop spans 12 amino acids. CDR1 and CDR2 (germline): SQVTM, ANQGSEA. Trimming left V 4 bases short and J 6 bases short, with 13 bases between. CDR3 in DNA: TGCAGCGTTGTAGGCGATCGGGGCGAGCAGTACTTC. Its translation is CSVVGDRGEQYF.

The chain carries TRBV9 and TRBJ2-7; 8 nucleotides agree with TRBD1. CDR3 length equals 15 residues. Germline CDR1 is SGDLS and CDR2 is YYNGEE. With 0 bases clipped from V and 6 bases from J, the junction kept 8 bases outside the gene matches. CDR3 region: CASSVGIQGAGEQYF. CDR3 sequence (DNA): TGTGCCAGCAGCGTAGGTATTCAGGGGGCCGGCGAGCAGTACTTC.

V gene TRBV18 combines with J gene TRBJ2-2, with a possible D match to TRBD1 (5 bases). V lost 2 bases and J lost 1, with 11 bases in between. The CDR3 consists of 16 residues. Germline V gene data show CDR1 as KGHSH and CDR2 as LQKENI. As DNA, the CDR3 is TGTGCCAGCTCACCAATGGGGCCCATGAACACCGGGGAGCTGTTTTTT. This translates into CASSPMGPMNTGELFF. Supplemented by reference TRBV18 and TRBJ2-2, the full variable domain reads NAGVMQNPRHLVRRRGQEARLRCSPMKGHSHVYWYRQLPEEGLKFMVYLQKENIIDESGMPKERFSAEFPKEGPSILRIQQVVRGDSAAYFCASSPMGPMNTGELFFGEGSRLTVL.